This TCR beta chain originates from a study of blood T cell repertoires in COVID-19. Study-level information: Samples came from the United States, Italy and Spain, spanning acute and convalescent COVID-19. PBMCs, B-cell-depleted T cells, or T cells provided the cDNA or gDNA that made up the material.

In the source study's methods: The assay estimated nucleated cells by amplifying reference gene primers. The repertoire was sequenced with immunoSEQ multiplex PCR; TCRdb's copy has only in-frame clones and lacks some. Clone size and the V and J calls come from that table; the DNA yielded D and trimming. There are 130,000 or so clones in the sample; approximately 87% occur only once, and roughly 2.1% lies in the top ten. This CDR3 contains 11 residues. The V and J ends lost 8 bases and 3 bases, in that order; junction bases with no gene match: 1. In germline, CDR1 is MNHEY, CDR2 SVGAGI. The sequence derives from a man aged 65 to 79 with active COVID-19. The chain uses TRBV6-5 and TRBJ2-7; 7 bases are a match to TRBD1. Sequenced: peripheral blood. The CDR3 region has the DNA TGTGCCAGCCAGGGGGACTACGAGCAGTACTTC. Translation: CASQGDYEQYF.